The clone carrying this T cell receptor beta chain was seen at least ten times. Its target is unknown. Unique molecular identifiers were incorporated into the prepared TCRbeta library. TCRdb re-called the PCR reads through MiXCR, storing one row per CDR3 protein. The sample has hundreds of thousands of distinct CDR3 sequences; about an eighth are singletons. From germline, CDR1 is SGHTA and CDR2 FQGNSA. The CDR3 totals 15 residues. The ends were cut back, 5 bases at V and 5 bases at J, with 15 bases in the middle. This record comes from a study of T-cell reconstitution after alpha-beta-depleted transplantation in children. Whole-study findings and limits: Several patients had high TCRbeta diversity at day 60; it came from surviving recipient T cells and thymic progenitors. Newly made T cells mostly supplied T-cell counts and diversity one year after transplant. The origin of alpha-beta T cells about two months after transplant was reportedly several hundred expanded graft clones.

This chain links TRBV7-2 with TRBJ2-2; possibly TRBD2 for D (6 bases). The source of this sequence is a girl aged 2 to 9 with congenital amegakaryocytic thrombocytopenia, due to receive a stem cell transplant. The sequenced sample was PBMCs, obtained before TCRalphabeta/CD19-depleted stem cell transplant. The chain's CDR3 is CASSTGTQGTGELFF. The CDR3 coding sequence is TGTGCCAGCAGCACCGGGACTCAAGGAACCGGGGAGCTGTTTTTT. The whole variable domain, remainder taken from reference TRBV7-2 and TRBJ2-2, is GAGVSQSPSNKVTEKGKDVELRCDPISGHTALYWYRQSLGQGLEFLIYFQGNSAPDKSGLPSDRFSAERTGGSVSTLTIQRTQQEDSAVYLCASSTGTQGTGELFFGEGSRLTVL.